This TCR beta chain was sequenced during a study of spatial heterogeneity in lung cancer. Study-wide points: Tumor mutation count correlated with how many alpha and beta TCRs expanded intratumorally.

The time point is: sample taken at primary tumor resection. Samples came from roughly 72 TRACERx patients with untreated early-stage lung cancer. Whole RNA from tumor, nontumor lung or frozen PBMC was sequenced unsorted. TCRdb reprocessed the 5' RACE reads with MiXCR, giving one entry per CDR3 protein. The sample carries about 14,000 distinct CDR3 sequences, 4% to 5% recorded once. The sample holds a few counts of this clonotype. What it binds is unknown. V was trimmed by 1 base and J by 8 bases, leaving 11 bases between them. The CDR3 totals 13 residues. The V gene's germline CDR1 is SGHTA and CDR2 FQGNSA.

The rearrangement uses TRBV7-2 and TRBJ2-5; D possibly uses TRBD1 or TRBD2 (5 bases each). The origin of this receptor is a female donor with early-stage non-small cell lung cancer. Specimen: lung tumor tissue, collected at surgery. This CDR3 reads CASSLGGPGTQYF. The CDR3 DNA follows: TGTGCCAGCAGCTTAGGGGGACCGGGAACCCAGTACTTC.